Below, one TCR beta chain is given with its context. Its specificity is unknown. The CDR3 is 13 amino acids. CDR1 is SGHNT and CDR2 is YENEEA in the germline V gene. The V end was cut by 1 base, the J end by 8 bases, with 8 bases between. TCRdb independently ran MiXCR on the reads; one entry per CDR3 protein. The data contain some 800,000 distinct CDR3 sequences, under 35% of them seen just once; the ten biggest clones take up approximately 14%. This entry comes from a study of T cell repertoires in cytomegalovirus infection. For the study at large: The study used recently identified HLA-C-restricted and well-studied HLA-B-restricted CMV epitopes. CMV infection and matching HLA type were both indicated by public TCR beta signatures.

Overall study findings and caveats: Predominance within the ex vivo response was attributable to HLA-C-restricted CMV-specific TCR beta clonotypes. CMV carriers with the relevant HLA were identified by cumulative public TCR beta family frequency.

The chain links TRBV11-3 to TRBJ1-4; no clear D gene. The clonotype originates from a human donor in good health (CMV status not recorded). Some clones in this sample may be carry-over from other donors' samples. Material: cultured CD8+ T cells from PBMCs, obtained from culture after CMV antigen stimulation. CDR3 DNA: TGTGCCAGCAGCTTAGCCGTCGGCGAAAAACTGTTTTTT. Residues: CASSLAVGEKLFF. Looking up the rest from reference TRBV11-3 and TRBJ1-4 gives the full variable domain: EAGVVQSPRYKIIEKKQPVAFWCNPISGHNTLYWYLQNLGQGPELLIRYENEEAVDDSQLPKDRFSAERLKGVDSTLKIQPAELGDSAVYLCASSLAVGEKLFFGSGTQLSVL.